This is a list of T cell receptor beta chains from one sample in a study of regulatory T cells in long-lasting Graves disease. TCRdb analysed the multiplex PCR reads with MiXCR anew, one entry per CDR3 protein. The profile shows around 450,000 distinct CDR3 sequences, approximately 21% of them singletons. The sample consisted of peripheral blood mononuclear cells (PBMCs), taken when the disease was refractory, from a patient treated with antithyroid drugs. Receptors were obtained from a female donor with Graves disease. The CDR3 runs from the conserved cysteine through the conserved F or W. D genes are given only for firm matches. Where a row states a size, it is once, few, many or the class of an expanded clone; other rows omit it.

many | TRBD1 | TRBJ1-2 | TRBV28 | TGTGCCAGCAATCCCTCTAAGGGACAGGGGCTTTATGGCTACACCTTC | CASNPSKGQGLYGYTF
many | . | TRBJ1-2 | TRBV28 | TGTGCCAGCAGTCCTCCCGGGACGGGCGATGAAGATGGCTACACCTTC | CASSPPGTGDEDGYTF
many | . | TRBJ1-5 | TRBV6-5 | TGTGCCAGCAGTTACTCCGAGGGACGGGACAATCAGCCCCAGCATTTT | CASSYSEGRDNQPQHF
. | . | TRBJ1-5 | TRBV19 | TGTGCCAGTAATTCCCCGGGGCAGGAGTTCAATCAGCCCCAGCATTTT | CASNSPGQEFNQPQHF
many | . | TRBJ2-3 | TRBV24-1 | TGTGCCACCAGTGATTCGGTTGGGGCAGGCTTCGATACGCAGTATTTT | CATSDSVGAGFDTQYF
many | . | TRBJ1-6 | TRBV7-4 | TGTGCCAGCAGCTTAAGGAAGGATTCACCCCTCCACTTT | CASSLRKDSPLHF
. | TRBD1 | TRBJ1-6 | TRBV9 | TGTGCCAGCACCATTGGACAGGGGGCGTATAATTCACCCCTCCACTTT | CASTIGQGAYNSPLHF
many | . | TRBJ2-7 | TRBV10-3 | TGTGCCATCAGCGGATTCAGAGGAGGGGACGAGCAGTACTTC | CAISGFRGGDEQYF
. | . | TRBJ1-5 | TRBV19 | TGTGCCAGTAGTATAGCCCCTCCAAAGCCCCAGCATTTT | CASSIAPPKPQHF
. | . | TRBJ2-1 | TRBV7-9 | TGTGCCAGCAGCTTTAGGGCAGGGAGGAATGAGCAGTTCTTC | CASSFRAGRNEQFF
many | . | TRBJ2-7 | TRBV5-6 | TGTGCCAGCAGCCCAAGGGGTTTCTGGGGTAACGAGCAGTACTTC | CASSPRGFWGNEQYF
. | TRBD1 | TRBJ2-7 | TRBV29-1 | TGCAGCGTTGAAGTAGGGTCTCAGGGGGCCCTCCACGAGCAGTACTTC | CSVEVGSQGALHEQYF
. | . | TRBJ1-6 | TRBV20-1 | TGCAGTGCGGGGGGCGAGGGAGATTCACCCCTCCACTTT | CSAGGEGDSPLHF
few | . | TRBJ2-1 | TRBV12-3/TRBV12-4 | TGTGCCACGTTGCGGTCGGCAGCATGGAATGAGCAGTTCTTC | CATLRSAAWNEQFF
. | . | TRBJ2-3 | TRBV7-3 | TGTGCCAGCAGCTTATTGAGCCTCCGGGAAGATACGCAGTATTTT | CASSLLSLREDTQYF
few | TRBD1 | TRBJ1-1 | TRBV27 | TGTGCCAGCAGACCCGGGACAGGCCGGATGAACACTGAAGCTTTCTTT | CASRPGTGRMNTEAFF
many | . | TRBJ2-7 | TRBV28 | TGTGCCAGCAGTTTACACGGCGGCGAGCAGTACTTC | CASSLHGGEQYF
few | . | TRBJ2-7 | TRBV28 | TGTGCCAGCAACCTACAGGGATCCTACTACGAGCAGTACTTC | CASNLQGSYYEQYF
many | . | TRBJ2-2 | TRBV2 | TGTGCCAGCAGTGTAGAGAGGTCCACCGGGGAGCTGTTTTTT | CASSVERSTGELFF
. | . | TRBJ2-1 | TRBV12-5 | TGTGCTAGTGAGGAGCATGAGCAGTTCTTC | CASEEHEQFF
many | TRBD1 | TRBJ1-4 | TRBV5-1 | TGCGCCAGCAGCTGGGGGACAGCAGTTAATGAAAAACTGTTTTTT | CASSWGTAVNEKLFF
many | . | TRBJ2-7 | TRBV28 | TGTGCCAGCAGCTTAGGCAGGACCTCCGAGCAGTACTTC | CASSLGRTSEQYF
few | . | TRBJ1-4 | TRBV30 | TGTGCCTCAGACCCCGGGACTCTAAATGAAAAACTGTTTTTT | CASDPGTLNEKLFF
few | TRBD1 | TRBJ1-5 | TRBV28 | TGTGCCAGCAACGACAGGGGTAGCAATCAGCCCCAGCATTTT | CASNDRGSNQPQHF
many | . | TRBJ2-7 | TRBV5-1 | TGCGCCAGCAGTCCGGGGACCACCCCCTACGAGCAGTACTTC | CASSPGTTPYEQYF
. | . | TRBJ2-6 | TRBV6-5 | TGTGCCAGCAGTTTATACGGCAGGATCTCTGGGGCCAACGTCCTGACTTTC | CASSLYGRISGANVLTF